A single sample gave rise to the 2 T cell receptor beta chains below, sequenced in a study of blood T cell repertoires in COVID-19. Libraries were prepared by immunoSEQ multiplex PCR; TCRdb keeps only in-frame clonotypes and omits some of them. The repertoire holds 150,000 to 180,000 clones, 84% seen once, with nearly 10% in the top ten. Source material: peripheral blood. These receptors came from a woman aged 45-59 years with acute or convalescent COVID-19.

The V call is TRBV29-1, the J call TRBJ2-3, with D perhaps TRBD1 (5 bases). The germline gives CDR1 SQVTM, CDR2 ANQGSEA. This CDR3 has 14 amino acids. V shed 4 bases and J shed 0 bases, with 11 bases lying between them. This CDR3 is CSVVGPGSTDTQYF. The CDR3 region has the DNA TGCAGCGTTGTGGGTCCAGGGAGCACAGATACGCAGTATTTT.

The chain joins TRBV30 to TRBJ2-5; D is uncertain. This CDR3 comprises 14 residues. The germline V gene encodes CDR1 GTSNPN and CDR2 SVGIG (reference sequence). Trimming cost V 3 bases and J 5 bases, with 16 bases left between them. CDR3 region: CAWSLGLPPETQYF. For the CDR3, the DNA is TGTGCCTGGAGCCTAGGTCTACCCCCGGAGACCCAGTACTTC. Based on the CDR3 plus reference TRBV30 and TRBJ2-5, the full variable domain is SQTIHQWPATLVQPVGSPLSLECTVEGTSNPNLYWYRQAAGRGLQLLFYSVGIGQISSEVPQNLSASRPQDRQFILSSKKLLLSDSGFYLCAWSLGLPPETQYFGPGTRLLVL.